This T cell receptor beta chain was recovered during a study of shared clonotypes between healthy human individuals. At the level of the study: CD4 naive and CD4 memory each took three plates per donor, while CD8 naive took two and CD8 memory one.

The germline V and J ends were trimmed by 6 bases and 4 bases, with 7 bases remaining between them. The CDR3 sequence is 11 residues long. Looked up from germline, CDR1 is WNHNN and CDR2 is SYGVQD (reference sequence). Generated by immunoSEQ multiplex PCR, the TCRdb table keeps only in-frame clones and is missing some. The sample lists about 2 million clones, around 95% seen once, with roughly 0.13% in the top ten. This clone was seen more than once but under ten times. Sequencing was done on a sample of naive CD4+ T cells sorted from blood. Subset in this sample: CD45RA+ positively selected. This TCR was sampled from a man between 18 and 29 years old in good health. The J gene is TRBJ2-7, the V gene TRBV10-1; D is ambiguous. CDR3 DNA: TGCGCCAGCAGCCCGAGGTACGAGCAGTACTTC. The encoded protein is CASSPRYEQYF.